This T cell receptor beta chain was observed in a study of blood T cell repertoires in COVID-19 (dated by TCRdb to 2019 to 2021). In terms of the full investigation: Samples from collaborators originated in the United States, Italy and Spain and spanned both the acute and convalescent phases of COVID-19. A freely available public database, intended as a resource for researchers studying the immune response to SARS-CoV-2, is where the repertoires were released. Subjects who had been exposed to COVID-19, were actively infected with it, or had recovered from it provided the deeply sampled blood TCRbeta repertoires that made up the dataset. Samples came from the ongoing ImmuneRACE study (first 160 participants) plus 1,254 subjects from 6 global collaborators. The prospective study material was composed of cDNA or gDNA derived from T cells, B-cell-depleted T cells, or PBMCs. The sample metadata nearly always contained a de-identified subject ID, COVID-19 status, age in years and sex. Where HLA class I and class II types were available, the types were taken from metadata supplied by the sample provider, not from assay-based typing. Paper-wide results and their limitations: How much clinical and demographic metadata was included differed by source and by participant, and the metadata was provided uncurated.

V is shortened by 1 base, J by 2 bases, and the region joining them spans 9 bases. From a lookup of the germline V gene (reference sequence), CDR1 and CDR2 are LNHNV and YYDKDF. The CDR3 goes from the cysteine to the phenylalanine over 14 residues. Just CDR3 DNA is preserved here, 42 bases in frame from base 1. One collaborating source in Seattle enrolled patients during active infection and followed them longitudinally through the course of disease. Collaborating institutions collected whole blood in K2EDTA tubes following their own protocols. For TCRbeta analysis, collaborators shipped samples as frozen whole blood, isolated PBMCs, or DNA extracted from either of those sample types. With regard to this clone: Its specific antigen is unknown. No clone much larger than this one lies a single base away; base qualities are absent.

The immunoSEQ Assay, a bias-controlled multiplex PCR, was used to amplify TCRbeta CDR3 regions from genomic DNA. In the paper's pipeline: The number of nucleated cells in each sample was estimated from the amplification of reference gene primers within the assay. To quantify the absolute abundance of each unique TCRbeta CDR3 rearrangement, sequence reads were collapsed and filtered. For each sample, productive Simpson clonality was calculated as the square root of Simpson's diversity index across productive rearrangements. TCRdb limited this immuneACCESS table to in-frame rearrangements with V and J called. A share of clones is missing; checked studies link under half to unresolved V genes, and the rest is unexplained. V and J calls and clone size are copied from that table; D and trimming were computed from the DNA. Counted in this sample were tens of thousands of clones; approximately 80% of them appeared once. The ten biggest clones cover about 9.4% of the sample.

The rearrangement joined TRBV15 to TRBJ2-7; confidence is insufficient to name the D gene. The TCR originated in a man aged 45-65 years with COVID-19, enrolled during active disease. The sample consisted of peripheral blood. DNA sequence: TGTGCCACCAGCAGAGCCGCGAGCACCTACGAGCAGTACTTC. The resulting protein is CATSRAASTYEQYF.